These 21 T cell receptor beta chains share one sample of origin, sequenced in a study of blood T cell repertoires in COVID-19. Here immunoSEQ multiplex PCR was the method, and the copy in TCRdb shows in-frame clones only, minus some. Of under 200,000 clones listed, 88% are singletons. Sequencing used peripheral blood. The receptors were sampled from a man in his forties with active or convalescent COVID-19.

The CDR3 sequence: CARPLSGSRGQNLFF. The CDR3, as DNA: TGTGCCAGACCCTTATCAGGGTCCAGGGGCCAGAATCTTTTCTTT. V is TRBV19 and J is TRBJ1-1; possibly TRBD1 for D (6 bases). This CDR3 contains 15 residues. V was clipped by 9 bases and J by 13 bases, with 30 bases between them. The V gene's germline CDR1 is LNHDA and CDR2 SQIVND (reference sequence).

V is TRBV19 and J is TRBJ1-5; 7 bases are a match to TRBD1. The CDR3 covers 17 residues. Per the germline V gene, CDR1 is LNHDA and CDR2 is SQIVND (reference sequence). Trimming took 3 bases from V and 0 from J; bases not matched to a gene: 8. This chain's CDR3 is CASSISFGDSSNQPQHF. The CDR3 DNA sequence: TGTGCCAGTAGTATCTCTTTCGGGGACAGTAGCAATCAGCCCCAGCATTTT.

J is TRBJ1-5 and V is TRBV3-1 (or the pseudogene TRBV3-2); TRBD1 aligns across 12 bases. V trimming: 4 bases; J trimming: 8 bases; junction bases outside the gene matches: 3. Germline CDR1 and CDR2: LGHDT and YNNKEL (reference sequence). The CDR3 loop spans 14 amino acids. The CDR3 sequence is CASSRGTGGEPQHF. The CDR3 nucleotides are TGTGCCAGCAGCCGTGGGACAGGGGGCGAGCCCCAGCATTTT.

This clone was seen a single time. V gene TRBV6-5 combines with J gene TRBJ1-5, with TRBD1 as a possible D gene (5 bases). Germline V CDR1 and CDR2: MNHEY, SVGAGI. The CDR3 consists of 12 residues. In DNA, the CDR3 is TGTGCGGGGGGGGTGGTCGGGCAGCCCCAGCATTTT. Its translation is CAGGVVGQPQHF.

V usage is TRBV11-3 and J usage is TRBJ2-1; TRBD2 aligns across 11 bases. The CDR3 consists of 19 residues. Per germline, CDR1 SGHNT and CDR2 YENEEA. V was clipped by 5 bases and J by 3 bases; unmatched bases: 15. This CDR3 reads CASSPGWTSGYVVYNEQFF. DNA of the CDR3: TGTGCCAGCAGCCCGGGTTGGACTAGCGGGTATGTGGTCTACAATGAGCAGTTCTTC.

The DNA for the CDR3 is TGTGCCAGCAGCGCCTCACTTTGGGGGCCGAACACTGAAGCTTTCTTT. It yields the protein CASSASLWGPNTEAFF. The chain recombines TRBV9 with TRBJ1-1; possible D gene TRBD1, 6 bases. Per the germline V gene, CDR1 is SGDLS and CDR2 is YYNGEE. Trimming left V 3 bases short and J 1 base short, with 16 bases between. The CDR3 covers 16 residues.

The CDR3 sequence: CASSLSAGANVLTF. CDR3 nucleotide sequence: TGCGCCAGCAGCCTCTCAGCTGGGGCCAACGTCCTGACTTTC. The V call is TRBV4-1, the J call TRBJ2-6; D gene unclear. With 4 bases removed from V and 2 bases from J, the gap between germline ends came to 6 bases. The CDR3 has 14 amino acids. Germline loops: CDR1 MGHRA, CDR2 YSYEKL.

V and J are TRBV11-2 and TRBJ2-7; 12 nucleotides line up with TRBD1. Germline CDR1 SGHAT, CDR2 FQNNGV. V lost 5 bases to trimming and J lost 1 base; unmatched junction nucleotides: 6. This CDR3 is built from 16 residues. The CDR3 region is CASSPGQGAGSYEQYF. DNA for the CDR3: TGTGCCAGCAGCCCGGGACAGGGGGCAGGATCCTACGAGCAGTACTTC.

Written as DNA, the CDR3 is TGTGCCAGCAGTGAAACGGCGGACCAAGAGACCCAGTACTTC. Translating it yields CASSETADQETQYF. The chain has TRBV2 and TRBJ2-5, with no clear D. The CDR3 length is 14 residues. V shed 2 bases and J shed 0 bases, with 7 bases lying between them. The germline gives CDR1 SNHLY, CDR2 FYNNEI.

The chain combines TRBV28 with TRBJ1-5, with a possible D match to TRBD1 (6 bases). Germline values: CDR1 MDHEN, CDR2 SYDVKM. The CDR3 extends over 17 amino acids. Trimming removed 1 base at V and 6 bases at J, with 19 bases between. The CDR3 DNA reads TGTGCCAGCAGTTTATTGCCGGGACATAACGGAGGTCAGCCCCAGCATTTT. This translates into CASSLLPGHNGGQPQHF.

This chain links TRBV5-5 with TRBJ1-1, with 8 nucleotides matching TRBD1. Germline assignment: CDR1 SGHKS and CDR2 YYEKEE (reference sequence). Unmatched junction bases numbered 4, after V lost 3 bases and J lost 0 bases. The CDR3 extends over 15 amino acids. The CDR3 DNA sequence: TGTGCCAGCAGCTGGGGGACAGGCATGAACACTGAAGCTTTCTTT. It codes for CASSWGTGMNTEAFF.

The gene calls are TRBV12-5 and TRBJ1-4, with 7 bases matching TRBD1. Germline CDR1 is LGHNT and CDR2 is FRNRAP. The CDR3 totals 14 residues. V shed 1 base, J shed 8 bases, and the junction held 4 bases outside the gene matches. CDR3 DNA: TGTGCTAGTGGTTTGGACGACAGGGCGGAAAAACTGTTTTTT. As protein: CASGLDDRAEKLFF.

This clone came up once. The CDR3 spells CASSLVQVGGEAFF. In DNA, the CDR3 is TGTGCCAGCAGCTTAGTCCAGGTCGGGGGTGAAGCTTTCTTT. V and J are TRBV7-9 and TRBJ1-1; D might be TRBD1 (5 bases). Between the trimmed V and J ends, which lost 1 base and 7 bases, there was a span of 13 bases. CDR1 and CDR2 from the germline V gene are SEHNR and FQNEAQ (reference sequence). The CDR3 is made up of 14 amino acids.

In nucleotides, the CDR3 is TGTGCCAGCAGCCCCGTAGCGGGGGGGTGGTACAATGAGCAGTTCTTC. It codes for CASSPVAGGWYNEQFF. The J gene is TRBJ2-1, the V gene TRBV7-2; 11 bases line up with TRBD2. The CDR3 is 16 residues long. V shed 5 bases and J 4 bases; nucleotides not matched to a gene: 7. Germline V gene sequence: CDR1 SGHTA, CDR2 FQGNSA.

The CDR3 region is CASSQDLVGHRESGIETQYF. CDR3 nucleotide sequence: TGTGCCAGCAGCCAAGATCTTGTAGGTCACAGGGAGTCCGGGATAGAGACCCAGTACTTC. The rearrangement uses TRBV3-1 (or the pseudogene TRBV3-2) and TRBJ2-5; D is possibly TRBD1 (6 bases). The germline V gene has CDR1 LGHDT and CDR2 YNNKEL (reference sequence). The CDR3 is made up of 20 amino acids. V was shortened by 0 bases and J by 4 bases, with 27 bases between the two germline ends.

The V gene is TRBV7-9, the J gene TRBJ1-5, with D maybe TRBD1 (6 bases). The V end was cut by 5 bases, the J end by 3 bases, with 20 bases between. CDR1 SEHNR and CDR2 FQNEAQ come from the germline V gene (reference sequence). The CDR3 extends over 17 amino acids. The CDR3 DNA reads as TGTGCCAGCAGCCCCCCCGGTGTCGGGACATTCAATCAGCCCCAGCATTTT. Its protein product is CASSPPGVGTFNQPQHF.

This clone has just a few counts. J is TRBJ2-3 and V is TRBV11-3; 7 nucleotides align to TRBD1. V gave up 5 bases and J gave up 6 bases; unmatched junction bases: 11. The CDR3 contains 15 residues. Germline CDR1 and CDR2: SGHNT and YENEEA. This CDR3 is CASSPRQGIADTQYF. The CDR3 region has the DNA TGTGCCAGCAGCCCCCGACAGGGTATCGCTGATACGCAGTATTTT.

The chain uses TRBV27 and TRBJ2-1, with 13 nucleotides matching TRBD2. Germline V gene data show CDR1 as MNHEY and CDR2 as SMNVEV (reference sequence). The CDR3 spans 17 residues. The V gene end was trimmed by 4 bases and the J gene end by 7 bases; junction bases not matched to a gene: 10. The CDR3 DNA follows: TGTGCCAGCAGTTCACCCAGGGTACTAGCGGGAGGGAATGAGCAGTTCTTC. This translates into CASSSPRVLAGGNEQFF.

The count of this clone is one. The chain carries TRBV7-2 and TRBJ2-5, with no clear D. Per germline, CDR1 SGHTA and CDR2 FQGNSA. The CDR3 is 14 residues long. Trimming pared 3 bases from V and 0 bases from J, leaving 8 bases between. This CDR3 reads CASSFGWYQETQYF. CDR3 nucleotide sequence: TGTGCCAGCAGCTTTGGCTGGTACCAAGAGACCCAGTACTTC.

The J gene is TRBJ2-2, the V gene TRBV5-1, with D possibly being TRBD1 (6 bases). Germline values: CDR1 SGHRS, CDR2 YFSETQ. The length of the CDR3 is 17 residues. V lost 4 bases, J lost 3 bases, and 19 bases lay in between. CDR3 loop: CASSTYRTAEYTGELFF. Written as DNA, the CDR3 is TGCGCCAGCAGCACGTACCGGACAGCAGAATACACCGGGGAGCTGTTTTTT.

This chain joins TRBV19 and TRBJ2-7; D possibly corresponds to TRBD2 (5 bases). Germline CDR1 reads LNHDA; CDR2 reads SQIVND (reference sequence). V dropped 0 bases and J dropped 2 bases, with 8 bases sitting between them. This CDR3 has 14 amino acids. In nucleotides, the CDR3 is TGTGCCAGTAGTATAGATTTGGGAGCCTACGAGCAGTACTTC. This encodes CASSIDLGAYEQYF.